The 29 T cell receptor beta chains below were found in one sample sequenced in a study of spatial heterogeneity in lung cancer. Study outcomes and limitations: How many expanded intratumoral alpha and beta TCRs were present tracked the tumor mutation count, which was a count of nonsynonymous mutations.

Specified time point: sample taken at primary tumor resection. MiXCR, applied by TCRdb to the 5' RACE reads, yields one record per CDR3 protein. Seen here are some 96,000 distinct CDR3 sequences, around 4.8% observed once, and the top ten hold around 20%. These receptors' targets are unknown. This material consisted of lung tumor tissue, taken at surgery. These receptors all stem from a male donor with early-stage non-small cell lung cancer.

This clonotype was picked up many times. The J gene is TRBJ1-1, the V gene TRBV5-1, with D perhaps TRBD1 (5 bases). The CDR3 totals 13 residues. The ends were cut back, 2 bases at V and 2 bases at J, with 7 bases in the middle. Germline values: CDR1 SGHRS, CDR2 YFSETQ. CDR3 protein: CASSFDSNTEAFF. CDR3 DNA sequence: TGCGCCAGCAGCTTCGACAGCAACACTGAAGCTTTCTTT.

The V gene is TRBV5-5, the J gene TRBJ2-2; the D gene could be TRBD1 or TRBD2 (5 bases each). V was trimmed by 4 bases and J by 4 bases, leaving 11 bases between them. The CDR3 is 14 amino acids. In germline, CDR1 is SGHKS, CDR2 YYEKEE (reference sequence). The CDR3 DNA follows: TGTGCCAGCAGCCGGGGCTCAGGCACCGGGGAGCTGTTTTTT. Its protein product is CASSRGSGTGELFF.

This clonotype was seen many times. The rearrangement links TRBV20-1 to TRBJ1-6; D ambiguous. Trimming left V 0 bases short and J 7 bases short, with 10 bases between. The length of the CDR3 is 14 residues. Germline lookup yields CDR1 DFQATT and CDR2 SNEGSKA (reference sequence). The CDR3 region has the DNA TGCAGTGCTAGAGATGCGCGGGGAAATTCACCCCTCCACTTT. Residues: CSARDARGNSPLHF.

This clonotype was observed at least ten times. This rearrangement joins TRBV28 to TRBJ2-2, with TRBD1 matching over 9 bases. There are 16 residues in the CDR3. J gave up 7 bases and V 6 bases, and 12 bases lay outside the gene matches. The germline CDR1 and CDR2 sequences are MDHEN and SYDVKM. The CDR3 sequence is CASRQPGQGINGELFF. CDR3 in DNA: TGTGCCAGCAGACAACCGGGACAGGGTATCAACGGGGAGCTGTTTTTT. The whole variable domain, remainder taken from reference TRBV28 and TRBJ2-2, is DVKVTQSSRYLVKRTGEKVFLECVQDMDHENMFWYRQDPGLGLRLIYFSYDVKMKEKGDIPEGYSVSREKKERFSLILESASTNQTSMYLCASRQPGQGINGELFFGEGSRLTVL.

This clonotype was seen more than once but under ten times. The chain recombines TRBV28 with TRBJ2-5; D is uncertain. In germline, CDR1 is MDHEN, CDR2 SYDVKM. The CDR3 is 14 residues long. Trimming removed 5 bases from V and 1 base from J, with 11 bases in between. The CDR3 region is CASSGWDSQETQYF. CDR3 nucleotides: TGTGCCAGCAGTGGGTGGGATTCCCAAGAGACCCAGTACTTC. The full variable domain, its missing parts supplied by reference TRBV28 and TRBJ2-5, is DVKVTQSSRYLVKRTGEKVFLECVQDMDHENMFWYRQDPGLGLRLIYFSYDVKMKEKGDIPEGYSVSREKKERFSLILESASTNQTSMYLCASSGWDSQETQYFGPGTRLLVL.

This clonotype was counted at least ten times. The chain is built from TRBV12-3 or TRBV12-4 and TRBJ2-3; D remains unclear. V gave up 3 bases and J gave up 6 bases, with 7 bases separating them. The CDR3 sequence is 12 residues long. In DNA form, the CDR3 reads TGTGCCAGCAGTTTTAGACTGGATACGCAGTATTTT. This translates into CASSFRLDTQYF.

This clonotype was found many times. CDR3 coding DNA: TGTGCCAGCAGTTTAATCGTAGGGACAGGGGGTGGCAACGTCCTGACTTTC. This gives the protein CASSLIVGTGGGNVLTF. V is TRBV12-3 or TRBV12-4 and J is TRBJ2-6; the match to TRBD1 covers 11 bases. J gave up 9 bases and V 2 bases, and 9 bases lay outside the gene matches. The CDR3 contains 17 residues.

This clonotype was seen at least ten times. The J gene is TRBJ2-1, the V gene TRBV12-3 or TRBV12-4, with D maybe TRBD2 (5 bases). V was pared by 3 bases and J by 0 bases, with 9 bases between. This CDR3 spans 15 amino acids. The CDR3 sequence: CASSFGLYSYNEQFF. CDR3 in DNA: TGTGCCAGCAGTTTCGGACTCTACTCCTACAATGAGCAGTTCTTC.

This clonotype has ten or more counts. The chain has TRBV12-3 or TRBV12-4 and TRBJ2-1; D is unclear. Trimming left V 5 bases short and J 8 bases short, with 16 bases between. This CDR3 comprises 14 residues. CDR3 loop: CASSLPDDAHEQFF. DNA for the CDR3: TGTGCCAGCAGTCTCCCCGACGATGCCCATGAGCAGTTCTTC.

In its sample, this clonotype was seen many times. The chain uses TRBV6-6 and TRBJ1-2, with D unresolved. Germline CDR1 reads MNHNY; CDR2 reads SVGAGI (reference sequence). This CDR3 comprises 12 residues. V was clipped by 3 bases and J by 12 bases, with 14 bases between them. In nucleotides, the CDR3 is TGTGCCAGCAGTTATGGAGTTCAGTCCCACACCTTC. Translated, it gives CASSYGVQSHTF.

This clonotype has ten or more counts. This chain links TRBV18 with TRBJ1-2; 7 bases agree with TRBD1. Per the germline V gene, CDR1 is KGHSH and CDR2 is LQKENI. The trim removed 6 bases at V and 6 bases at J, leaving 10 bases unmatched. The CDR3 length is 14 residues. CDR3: CASSPSGTVHGYTF. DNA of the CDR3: TGTGCCAGCTCTCCTTCCGGGACAGTGCATGGCTACACCTTC.

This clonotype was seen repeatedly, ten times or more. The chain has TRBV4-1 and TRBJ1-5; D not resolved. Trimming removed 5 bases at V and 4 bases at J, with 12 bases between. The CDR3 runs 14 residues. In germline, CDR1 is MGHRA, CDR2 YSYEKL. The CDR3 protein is CASSAIGLNQPQHF. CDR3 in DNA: TGCGCCAGCAGCGCTATCGGTCTAAATCAGCCCCAGCATTTT.

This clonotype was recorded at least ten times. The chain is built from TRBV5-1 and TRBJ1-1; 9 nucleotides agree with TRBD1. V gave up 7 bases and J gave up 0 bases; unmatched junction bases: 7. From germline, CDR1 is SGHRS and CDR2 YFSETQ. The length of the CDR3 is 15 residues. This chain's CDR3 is CASGRTGDMNTEAFF. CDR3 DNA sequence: TGCGCCAGCGGACGGACAGGGGACATGAACACTGAAGCTTTCTTT.

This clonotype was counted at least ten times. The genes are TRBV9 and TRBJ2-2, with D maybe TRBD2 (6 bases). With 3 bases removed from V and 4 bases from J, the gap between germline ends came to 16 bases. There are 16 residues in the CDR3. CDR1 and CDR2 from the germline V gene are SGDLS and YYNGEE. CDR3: CASSGGLGFGTGELFF. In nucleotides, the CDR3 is TGTGCCAGCAGCGGGGGACTGGGGTTCGGCACCGGGGAGCTGTTTTTT.

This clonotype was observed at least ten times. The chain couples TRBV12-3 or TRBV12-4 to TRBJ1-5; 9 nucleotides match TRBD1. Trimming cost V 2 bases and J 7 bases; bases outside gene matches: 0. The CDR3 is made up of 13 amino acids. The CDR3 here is CASSLTGGQPQHF. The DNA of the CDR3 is TGTGCCAGCAGTTTAACAGGGGGCCAGCCCCAGCATTTT.

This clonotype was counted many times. CDR3 sequence reads: CASSPPFYLGQGLPVPDTQYF. Written as DNA, the CDR3 is TGTGCCAGCTCACCACCATTTTACCTAGGACAGGGCCTTCCCGTCCCAGATACGCAGTATTTT. This chain uses TRBV18 with TRBJ2-3, with 8 nucleotides matching TRBD1. The V gene end was trimmed by 0 bases and the J gene end by 4 bases; junction bases not matched to a gene: 21. CDR3 size: 21 residues. Germline V CDR1 and CDR2: KGHSH, LQKENI.

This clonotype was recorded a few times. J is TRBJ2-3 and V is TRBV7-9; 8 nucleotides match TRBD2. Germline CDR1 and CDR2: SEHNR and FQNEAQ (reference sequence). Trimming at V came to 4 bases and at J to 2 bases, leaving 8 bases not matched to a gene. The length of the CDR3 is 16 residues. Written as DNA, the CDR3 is TGTGCCAGCAGCTATCCCCTGCGGGAGGCCACAGATACGCAGTATTTT. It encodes CASSYPLREATDTQYF.

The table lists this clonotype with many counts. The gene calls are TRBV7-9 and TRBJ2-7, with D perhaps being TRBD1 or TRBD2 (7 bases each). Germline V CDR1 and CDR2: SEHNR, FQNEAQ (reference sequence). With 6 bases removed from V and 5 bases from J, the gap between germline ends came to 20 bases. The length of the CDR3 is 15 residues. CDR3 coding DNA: TGTGCCAGCAGTCCCGGGGAGGGGGCTCTCAACGAGCAGTACTTC. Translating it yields CASSPGEGALNEQYF.

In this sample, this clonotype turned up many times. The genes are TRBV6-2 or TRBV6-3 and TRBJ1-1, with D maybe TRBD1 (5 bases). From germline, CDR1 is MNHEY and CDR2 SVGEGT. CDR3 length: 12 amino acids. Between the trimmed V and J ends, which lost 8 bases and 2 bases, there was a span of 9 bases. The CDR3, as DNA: TGTGCCAGCGAAGACAGCAACACTGAAGCTTTCTTT. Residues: CASEDSNTEAFF.

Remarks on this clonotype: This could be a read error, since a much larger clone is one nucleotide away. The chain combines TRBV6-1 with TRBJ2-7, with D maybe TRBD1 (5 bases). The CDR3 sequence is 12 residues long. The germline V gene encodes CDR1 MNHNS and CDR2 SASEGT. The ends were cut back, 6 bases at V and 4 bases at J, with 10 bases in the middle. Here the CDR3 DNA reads TGTGCCAGCAGAATAGACAGATACGAGCAGTACTTC. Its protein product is CASRIDRYEQYF.

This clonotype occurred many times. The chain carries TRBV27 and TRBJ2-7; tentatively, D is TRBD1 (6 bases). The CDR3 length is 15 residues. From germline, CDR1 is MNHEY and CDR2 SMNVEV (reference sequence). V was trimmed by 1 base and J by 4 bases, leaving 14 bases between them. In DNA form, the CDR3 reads TGTGCCAGCAGTTTATTGCAGGGGCCGATATACGAGCAGTACTTC. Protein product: CASSLLQGPIYEQYF.

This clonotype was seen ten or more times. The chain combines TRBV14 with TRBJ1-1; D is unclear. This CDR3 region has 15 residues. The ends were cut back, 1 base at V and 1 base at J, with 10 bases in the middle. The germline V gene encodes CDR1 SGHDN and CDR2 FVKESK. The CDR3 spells CASSQAGSWNTEAFF. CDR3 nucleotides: TGTGCCAGCAGCCAAGCGGGCAGCTGGAACACTGAAGCTTTCTTT.

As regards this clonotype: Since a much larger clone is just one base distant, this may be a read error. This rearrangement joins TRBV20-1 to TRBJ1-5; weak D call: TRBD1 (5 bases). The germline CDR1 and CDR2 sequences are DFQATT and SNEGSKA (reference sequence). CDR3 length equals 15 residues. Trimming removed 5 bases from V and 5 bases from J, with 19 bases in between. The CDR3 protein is CSARPDKGIDQPQHF. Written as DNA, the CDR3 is TGCAGTGCTCGACCGGACAAGGGAATAGATCAGCCCCAGCATTTT.

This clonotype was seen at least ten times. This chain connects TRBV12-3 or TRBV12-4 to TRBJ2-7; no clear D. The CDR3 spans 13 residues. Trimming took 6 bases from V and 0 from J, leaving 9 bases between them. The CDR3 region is CASRYTSSYEQYF. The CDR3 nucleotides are TGTGCCAGCAGGTACACGAGCTCCTACGAGCAGTACTTC.

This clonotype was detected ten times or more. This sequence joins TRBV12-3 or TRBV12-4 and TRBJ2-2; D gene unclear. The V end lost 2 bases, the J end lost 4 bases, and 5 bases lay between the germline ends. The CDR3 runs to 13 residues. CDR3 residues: CASSLIVTGELFF. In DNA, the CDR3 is TGTGCCAGCAGTTTAATCGTCACCGGGGAGCTGTTTTTT.

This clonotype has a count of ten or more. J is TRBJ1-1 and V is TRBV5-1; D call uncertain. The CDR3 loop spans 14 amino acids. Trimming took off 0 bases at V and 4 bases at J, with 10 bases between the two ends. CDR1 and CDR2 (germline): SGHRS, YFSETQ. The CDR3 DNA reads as TGCGCCAGCAGCTTGGAAACCCAATCCACTGAAGCTTTCTTT. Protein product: CASSLETQSTEAFF.

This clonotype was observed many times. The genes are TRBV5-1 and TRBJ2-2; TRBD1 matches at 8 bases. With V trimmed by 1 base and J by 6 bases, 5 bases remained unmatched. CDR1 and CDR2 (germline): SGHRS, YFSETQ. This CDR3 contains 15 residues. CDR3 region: CASSLFSTGAGELFF. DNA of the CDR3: TGCGCCAGCAGCTTGTTTTCGACAGGGGCCGGGGAGCTGTTTTTT.

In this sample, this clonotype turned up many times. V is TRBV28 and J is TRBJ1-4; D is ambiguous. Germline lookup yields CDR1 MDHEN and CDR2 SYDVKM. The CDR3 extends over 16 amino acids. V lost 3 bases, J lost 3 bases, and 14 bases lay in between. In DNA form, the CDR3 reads TGTGCCAGCAGTTTGCCCCGGGGTGCGGCTAATGAAAAACTGTTTTTT. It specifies CASSLPRGAANEKLFF.

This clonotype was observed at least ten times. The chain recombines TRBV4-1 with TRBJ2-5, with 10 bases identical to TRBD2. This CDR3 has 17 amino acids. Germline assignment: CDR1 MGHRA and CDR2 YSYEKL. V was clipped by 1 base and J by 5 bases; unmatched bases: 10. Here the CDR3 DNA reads TGCGCCAGCAGCCAAGTATCACCACTAGCGGGACCGGAGACCCAGTACTTC. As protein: CASSQVSPLAGPETQYF.